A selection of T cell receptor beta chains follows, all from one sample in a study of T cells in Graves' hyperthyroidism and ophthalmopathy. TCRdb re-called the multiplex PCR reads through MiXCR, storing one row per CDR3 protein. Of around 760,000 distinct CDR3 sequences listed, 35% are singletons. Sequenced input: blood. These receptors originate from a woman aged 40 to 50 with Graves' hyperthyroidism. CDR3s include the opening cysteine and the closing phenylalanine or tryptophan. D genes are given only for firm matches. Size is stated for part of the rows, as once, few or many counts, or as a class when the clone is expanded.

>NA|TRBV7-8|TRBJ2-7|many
TGTGCCAGCAGCTACGACAGGAGACCCTACGAGCAGTACTTC
CASSYDRRPYEQYF
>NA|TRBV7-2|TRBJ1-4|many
TGTGCCAGCAGCCCACAGGGTACAGCAACTAATGAAAAACTGTTTTTT
CASSPQGTATNEKLFF
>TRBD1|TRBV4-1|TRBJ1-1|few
TGCGCCAGCAAGTACTTGGACAGGGGGTGGAACACTGAAGCTTTCTTT
CASKYLDRGWNTEAFF
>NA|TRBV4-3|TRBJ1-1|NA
TGCGCCAGCAGCCAGGATCCGGGACATACTAACACTGAAGCTTTCTTT
CASSQDPGHTNTEAFF
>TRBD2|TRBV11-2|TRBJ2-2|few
TGTGCCAGCAGCTTAGAGGCTAGCGGGACCGGGGAGCTGTTTTTT
CASSLEASGTGELFF
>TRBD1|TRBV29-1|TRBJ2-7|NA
TGCAGTGTGGGGAAAGACAGGGTGACCTCCTACGAGCAGTACTTC
CSVGKDRVTSYEQYF
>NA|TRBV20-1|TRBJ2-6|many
TGCAGTTCGGACGGCTCTGGGGCCAACGTCCTGACTTTC
CSSDGSGANVLTF
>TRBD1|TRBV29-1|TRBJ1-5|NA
TGCAGCGCGACAGGGGATCAGCCCCAGCATTTT
CSATGDQPQHF
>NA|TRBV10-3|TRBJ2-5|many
TGTGCCATCAGTGCCCGGGGAGCGGAGTCCCAAGAGACCCAGTACTTC
CAISARGAESQETQYF
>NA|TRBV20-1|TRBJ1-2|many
TGCAGTGCTACGAAAGACTCGACCGGCTACACCTTC
CSATKDSTGYTF
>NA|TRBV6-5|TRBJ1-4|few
TGTGCCAGCAGTTATGGTTGGGGGGGGAATGAAAAACTGTTTTTT
CASSYGWGGNEKLFF
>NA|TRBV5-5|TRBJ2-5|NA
TGTGCCAGCAGCCCCCCCATGGATCAAGAGACCCAGTACTTC
CASSPPMDQETQYF
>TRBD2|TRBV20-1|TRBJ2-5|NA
TGCAGCGCACGGACTAGCGGGGGCCAAGAGACCCAGTACTTC
CSARTSGGQETQYF
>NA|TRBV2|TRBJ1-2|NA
TGTGCCAGCAGTCTCAGGGAGGAGGGCTACACCTTC
CASSLREEGYTF
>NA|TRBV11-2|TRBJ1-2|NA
TGTGCCAGCAGCTTAATCCTCCAGGCAAAGTATGGCTACACCTTC
CASSLILQAKYGYTF
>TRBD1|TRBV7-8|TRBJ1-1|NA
TGTGCCAGCAGATCCAGAACCTACAGGGGCGAAGCTTTCTTT
CASRSRTYRGEAFF
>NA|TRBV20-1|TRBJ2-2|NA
TGCAGTGCTAGAGGGACTAACCCCACCGGGGAGCTGTTTTTT
CSARGTNPTGELFF
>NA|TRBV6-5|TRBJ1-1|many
TGTGCCAGCAGTCAGGTTTGGACTGAAGCTTTCTTT
CASSQVWTEAFF
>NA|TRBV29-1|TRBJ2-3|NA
TGCAGCGTTGGGGGAGTACAAGATGCGCAGTATTTT
CSVGGVQDAQYF
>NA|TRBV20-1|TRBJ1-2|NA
TGCAGTGCTAGGGCGGGGGGCGATGGCTACACCTTC
CSARAGGDGYTF
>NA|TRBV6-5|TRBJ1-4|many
TGTGCCAGCAGTTACGGCAACAGGTTTAATGAAAAACTGTTTTTT
CASSYGNRFNEKLFF
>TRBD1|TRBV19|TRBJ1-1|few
TGTGCCAGTAAGGGGGCCGAGACAGGGCCCGTGGGGTCTTTCTTT
CASKGAETGPVGSFF
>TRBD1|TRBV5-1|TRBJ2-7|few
TGCGCCAGCAGCTTACAGGGACAGGTTCGCGAGCAGTACTTC
CASSLQGQVREQYF
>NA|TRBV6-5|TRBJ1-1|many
TGTGCCAGCATCAGCCCTGGCACTGAAGCTTTCTTT
CASISPGTEAFF
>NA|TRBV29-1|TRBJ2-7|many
TGCAGCGTTGAACGCCAGGGCCACGAGCAGTACTTC
CSVERQGHEQYF
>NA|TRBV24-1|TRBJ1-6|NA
TGTGCCACCAGTGATTTAAGGGACCCGGGGAGCTATAATTCACCCCTCCACTTT
CATSDLRDPGSYNSPLHF
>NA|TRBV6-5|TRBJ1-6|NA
TGTGCCAGCAGTCTCGGACGGGAGCTTTCACCCCTCCACTTT
CASSLGRELSPLHF
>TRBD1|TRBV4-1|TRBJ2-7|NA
TGCGCCAGCAGCCAGCCCCCGGGACAGCGGTCCTACGAGCAGTACTTC
CASSQPPGQRSYEQYF
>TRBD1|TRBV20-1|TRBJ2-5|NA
TGCAGTGCTAGAGGTCGGCACAGGGGGAAAGAAGAGACCCAGTACTTC
CSARGRHRGKEETQYF
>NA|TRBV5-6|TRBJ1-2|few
TGTGCCAGCAGCTACCCTATCTATGGCTACACCTTC
CASSYPIYGYTF
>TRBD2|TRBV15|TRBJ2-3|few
TGTGCCACCAGCCCGAGCCTACTAGCGGGAGCAGATACGCAGTATTTT
CATSPSLLAGADTQYF
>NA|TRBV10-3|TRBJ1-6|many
TGTGCCAGCAGTGAGGGACCGGATAATTCACCCCTCCACTTT
CASSEGPDNSPLHF
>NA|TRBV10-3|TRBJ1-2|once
TGTGCCAGCAGTTACCGGGGGTATGGCTACGCCTTC
CASSYRGYGYAF
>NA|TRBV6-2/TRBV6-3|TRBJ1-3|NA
TGTGCCAGCAGTTTCAACGAGGAATCTGGAAACACCATATATTTT
CASSFNEESGNTIYF
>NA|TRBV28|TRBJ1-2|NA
TGTGCCAGCAGTTCGACGGACACTCCGGTCGGCGGCTACACCTTC
CASSSTDTPVGGYTF
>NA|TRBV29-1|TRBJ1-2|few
TGCAGCGTCAGGGGAACGAATGGCTACACCTTC
CSVRGTNGYTF